These 20 T cell receptor beta chains share one sample of origin, sequenced in a study of T cell changes during pregnancy in multiple sclerosis. Some clones are missing from TCRdb's copy, which holds only in-frame ones; the method was immunoSEQ multiplex PCR. The sample lists tens of thousands of clones, roughly nine tenths occurring once. Sequences were derived from CD4+ T cells from peripheral blood mononuclear cells, sampled in the second trimester of pregnancy. The origin of the receptors is a female donor with multiple sclerosis, enrolled in a pregnancy study.

The rearrangement links TRBV7-2 to TRBJ2-7, with D possibly matching TRBD2 (5 bases). The ends were cut back, 2 bases at V and 3 bases at J, with 20 bases in the middle. Germline assignment: CDR1 SGHTA and CDR2 FQGNSA. The length of the CDR3 is 17 residues. The CDR3 spells CASSLSQGGRSSYEQYF. The CDR3 DNA sequence: TGTGCCAGCAGCTTATCACAAGGAGGTCGGTCGAGCTACGAGCAGTACTTC.

V and J are TRBV12-5 and TRBJ2-7; 10 bases are shared with TRBD2. Germline trimming cut 5 bases from V and 8 bases from J; bases unmatched to any gene: 15. The CDR3 runs 16 residues. Germline loops: CDR1 LGHNT, CDR2 FRNRAP. The CDR3 DNA follows: TGTGCTAGTGGTAACGGACTAGCGGAAGGTGTTGTGAAGCAGTACTTC. This gives the protein CASGNGLAEGVVKQYF.

The rearrangement links TRBV11-3 to TRBJ1-1; TRBD1 agrees at 8 bases. V was pared by 5 bases and J by 1 base, with 3 bases of the junction left unmatched. The CDR3 is made up of 14 amino acids. Germline lookup yields CDR1 SGHNT and CDR2 YENEEA. CDR3 region: CASSRTGTNTEAFF. The CDR3 DNA sequence: TGTGCCAGCAGCCGGACAGGGACGAACACTGAAGCTTTCTTT.

This chain uses TRBV10-1 with TRBJ1-2; D unclear. Per the germline V gene, CDR1 is WNHNN and CDR2 is SYGVQD (reference sequence). CDR3 length: 14 amino acids. Trimming took off 4 bases at V and 6 bases at J, with 15 bases between the two ends. CDR3 bases: TGCGCCAGCAGTGCCGGGTCCTCGGGGAATGGCTACACCTTC. It codes for CASSAGSSGNGYTF.

The V gene is TRBV4-3, the J gene TRBJ1-5, with TRBD1 as a possible D gene (6 bases). This CDR3 spans 14 amino acids. Germline CDR1 reads LGHNA; CDR2 reads YSLEER. The V end lost 4 bases, the J end lost 2 bases, and 9 bases lay between the germline ends. In nucleotides, the CDR3 is TGCGCCAGCAGCCTGTCAGGGGGCAATCAGCCCCAGCATTTT. Its protein is CASSLSGGNQPQHF.

The V and J genes are TRBV5-8 and TRBJ2-3, with D possibly being TRBD1 (5 bases). The length of the CDR3 is 16 residues. The V and J ends lost 3 bases and 2 bases respectively, with 16 bases between them. Germline V lookup: CDR1 SGHTS, CDR2 YDEGEE. CDR3 DNA sequence: TGTGCCAGCAGCTCCGGAGCAGGGCTCCTCACAGATACGCAGTATTTT. Amino acids: CASSSGAGLLTDTQYF.

The rearrangement links TRBV6-6 to TRBJ1-2; TRBD1 aligns across 7 bases. This CDR3 region has 14 residues. Germline-derived CDR1 and CDR2 are MNHNY and SVGAGI (reference sequence). V lost 5 bases, J lost 1 base, and 4 bases stayed unmatched. The chain's CDR3 is CASSQTGFNYGYTF. The CDR3 coding sequence is TGTGCCAGCAGTCAGACAGGGTTTAACTATGGCTACACCTTC.

The chain links TRBV5-1 to TRBJ1-1; the D gene is possibly TRBD1 (6 bases). The length of the CDR3 is 14 residues. Trimming cost V 5 bases and J 1 base, with 12 bases left between them. The germline V gene encodes CDR1 SGHRS and CDR2 YFSETQ. CDR3 sequence reads: CASSFYRENTEAFF. The CDR3 DNA sequence: TGCGCCAGCAGTTTTTACAGGGAGAACACTGAAGCTTTCTTT.

Remarks on this clone: Other DNA variants within this sample encode the same CDR3. V usage is TRBV4-2 and J usage is TRBJ1-2; 11 bases map to TRBD1. Trimming took 3 bases from V and 0 from J; bases not matched to a gene: 0. This CDR3 comprises 15 residues. CDR1 is LGHNA and CDR2 is YNFKEQ in the germline V gene. The CDR3 region has the DNA TGTGCCAGCAGCCAGGGACAGGGGGCTAACTATGGCTACACCTTC. It translates to CASSQGQGANYGYTF.

The count of this clone is one. This chain links TRBV6-6 with TRBJ1-2; D is possibly TRBD1 (6 bases). CDR3 length equals 15 residues. V was pared by 0 bases and J by 6 bases, with 14 bases between. Germline CDR1 and CDR2: MNHNY and SVGAGI (reference sequence). This CDR3 is CASSYSGGAPHGYTF. The CDR3, as DNA: TGTGCCAGCAGTTACTCTGGGGGGGCGCCCCATGGCTACACCTTC.

In nucleotides, the CDR3 is TGTGCCAGTAGTGGGGCGGGGGGGTCCACAGATACGCAGTATTTT. Translated: CASSGAGGSTDTQYF. The chain carries TRBV19 and TRBJ2-3; the match to TRBD2 covers 9 bases. The germline CDR1 and CDR2 sequences are LNHDA and SQIVND (reference sequence). The CDR3 runs 15 residues. With 5 bases clipped from V and 2 bases from J, the junction kept 5 bases outside the gene matches.

The rearrangement links TRBV30 to TRBJ2-7, with 7 positions matching TRBD2. CDR1 is GTSNPN and CDR2 is SVGIG in the germline V gene (reference sequence). Trimming cost V 5 bases and J 5 bases; bases outside gene matches: 6. This CDR3 region has 12 residues. Here the CDR3 DNA reads TGTGCCTGGGGGCGGGAGTTCGACGAGCAGTACTTC. It yields the protein CAWGREFDEQYF.

This chain uses TRBV10-1 with TRBJ2-2; 8 nucleotides align to TRBD2. The CDR3 consists of 15 residues. Germline trimming cut 6 bases from V and 5 bases from J; bases unmatched to any gene: 8. Germline V gives CDR1 WNHNN, CDR2 SYGVQD (reference sequence). In DNA, the CDR3 is TGCGCCAGCAGCGTTAGCGGGACCCGAACCGGGGAGCTGTTTTTT. Translated, it gives CASSVSGTRTGELFF.

CDR3 amino acids: CASRSGRRNTQYF. Here the CDR3 DNA reads TGCGCCAGCAGAAGCGGGAGGCGGAATACGCAGTATTTT. The chain links TRBV10-2 to TRBJ2-3; 9 nucleotides agree with TRBD2. The V gene's germline CDR1 is WSHSY and CDR2 SAAADI. The CDR3 loop spans 13 amino acids. J lost 7 bases, V lost 6 bases, and 5 bases had no gene match.

The chain links TRBV18 to TRBJ2-5, with D unclear. The CDR3 has 13 residues. Germline V gene lookup returns CDR1 KGHSH and CDR2 LQKENI. Trimming cost V 3 bases and J 3 bases, with 8 bases left between them. CDR3 DNA: TGTGCCAGCTCACCCACCTCGGAAGAGACCCAGTACTTC. Translating gives CASSPTSEETQYF.

This chain uses TRBV2 with TRBJ1-6; D is possibly TRBD1 (6 bases). CDR1 and CDR2 from the germline V gene are SNHLY and FYNNEI. This CDR3 comprises 15 residues. V lost 7 bases to trimming and J lost 9 bases, with 19 bases between them. This CDR3 reads CASKEEAGASSPLHF. CDR3 bases: TGTGCCAGCAAAGAGGAGGCAGGGGCCAGTTCACCCCTCCACTTT.

This chain joins TRBV29-1 and TRBJ1-6; D not resolved. V was clipped by 7 bases and J by 6 bases, with 13 bases between them. CDR3 length: 13 residues. The germline V gene encodes CDR1 SQVTM and CDR2 ANQGSEA. The CDR3 is CSGRTTSNSPLHF. The CDR3 DNA sequence: TGCAGCGGAAGGACTACCTCTAATTCACCCCTCCACTTT.

This clone is a singleton in its sample. This chain links TRBV6-1 with TRBJ1-1; 8 nucleotides match TRBD1. The germline gives CDR1 MNHNS, CDR2 SASEGT. This CDR3 contains 15 residues. Trimming cost V 2 bases and J 1 base; bases outside gene matches: 3. DNA for the CDR3: TGTGCCAGCAGTGAATGGACAGGGTCGAACACTGAAGCTTTCTTT. It yields the protein CASSEWTGSNTEAFF.

The chain uses TRBV5-1 and TRBJ2-7, with unresolved D. V was clipped by 0 bases and J by 3 bases, with 13 bases between them. This CDR3 contains 15 residues. From germline, CDR1 is SGHRS and CDR2 YFSETQ. The CDR3 DNA sequence: TGCGCCAGCAGCTTGGTAGGAGACTCATACTACGAGCAGTACTTC. This translates into CASSLVGDSYYEQYF.

The chain carries TRBV18 and TRBJ1-2; possible D gene TRBD1, 6 bases. The CDR3 sequence is 13 residues long. V was shortened by 0 bases and J by 6 bases, with 8 bases between the two germline ends. The germline V gene encodes CDR1 KGHSH and CDR2 LQKENI. The CDR3 bases are TGTGCCAGCTCACCACCGGACAGCCATGGCTACACCTTC. It codes for CASSPPDSHGYTF.